This is a list of T cell receptor beta chains from one sample in a study of blood T cell repertoires in COVID-19. The method was immunoSEQ multiplex PCR; TCRdb's version includes in-frame clones alone and lacks a portion of them. The table includes more than 100,000 clones, around 90% detected once. The material sequenced was peripheral blood. The receptors originated from a woman at least 80 years old in a cohort sampled during active COVID-19. CDR3s include the opening cysteine and the closing phenylalanine or tryptophan. Fields, in order: clone size, D gene, CDR3 length, V gene, J gene, CDR3 protein, CDR3 DNA. A D gene is named only where the DNA matches it firmly. Where a row states a size, it is once, few, many or the class of an expanded clone; other rows omit it.

>NA|NA|14|TRBV27|TRBJ1-2
CASARTEENYGYTF
TGTGCCAGCGCTCGGACGGAGGAGAACTATGGCTACACCTTC
>NA|TRBD1|15|TRBV27|TRBJ1-6
CASSLDRTGGSPLHF
TGTGCCAGCAGTTTAGACAGGACAGGGGGTTCACCCCTCCACTTT
>NA|TRBD1|13|TRBV6-5|TRBJ1-5
CASRDRFNQPQHF
TGTGCCAGCAGGGACAGGTTCAATCAGCCCCAGCATTTT
>NA|NA|13|TRBV5-6|TRBJ1-1
CASKRGGNTEAFF
TGTGCCAGCAAGCGAGGAGGGAACACTGAAGCTTTCTTT
>once|TRBD2|14|TRBV14|TRBJ2-3
CASSLGLSTDTQYF
TGTGCCAGCAGTTTGGGACTAAGCACAGATACGCAGTATTTT
>NA|TRBD1|15|TRBV4-1|TRBJ1-4
CASSQDRGPNEKLFF
TGCGCCAGCAGCCAAGACAGGGGGCCTAATGAAAAACTGTTTTTT
>NA|TRBD2|18|TRBV28|TRBJ2-6
CASTPPTSGNSGANVLTF
TGTGCCAGCACCCCCCCGACTAGCGGGAACTCTGGGGCCAACGTCCTGACTTTC
>NA|NA|15|TRBV10-3|TRBJ1-5
CAISEWRDSNQPQHF
TGTGCCATCAGTGAGTGGCGGGACAGCAATCAGCCCCAGCATTTT
>NA|TRBD1|14|TRBV9|TRBJ2-7
CASSGQGRRDEQYF
TGTGCCAGCAGCGGACAGGGAAGAAGAGACGAGCAGTACTTC
>NA|TRBD1|12|TRBV6-6|TRBJ1-1
CASSRDRSEAFF
TGTGCCAGCAGCAGGGACAGGTCTGAAGCTTTCTTT
>once|TRBD2|15|TRBV18|TRBJ2-1
CASSETSGRFGEQFF
TGTGCCAGCTCAGAGACTAGCGGGAGGTTTGGTGAGCAGTTCTTC
>NA|TRBD1|19|TRBV14|TRBJ1-1
CASSQDSRPGGVLYTEAFF
TGTGCCAGCAGCCAAGATTCTCGGCCAGGGGGCGTTTTGTACACTGAAGCTTTCTTT
>NA|TRBD1|11|TRBV30|TRBJ1-3
CAWTQGNTIYF
TGTGCCTGGACACAGGGGAACACCATATATTTT
>NA|NA|16|TRBV2|TRBJ2-3
CASNRGGALTTDTQYF
TGTGCCAGCAACAGGGGGGGTGCCCTAACCACAGATACGCAGTATTTT
>NA|NA|14|TRBV2|TRBJ1-2
CASSERTTPYGYTF
TGTGCCAGCAGTGAAAGGACAACTCCTTATGGCTACACCTTC
>NA|NA|16|TRBV12-5|TRBJ2-1
CASGLVVTADYNEQFF
TGTGCTAGTGGTTTGGTTGTGACAGCTGACTACAATGAGCAGTTCTTC
>NA|TRBD2|17|TRBV7-2|TRBJ2-1
CASSFSGLAVGYNEQFF
TGTGCCAGCAGCTTTAGCGGGCTAGCGGTGGGTTACAATGAGCAGTTCTTC
>NA|NA|12|TRBV7-9|TRBJ2-1
CASSLVYMEQFF
TGTGCCAGCAGCTTAGTATATATGGAGCAGTTCTTC
>NA|NA|14|TRBV5-8|TRBJ2-3
CASSRMPGADTQYF
TGTGCCAGCAGCCGGATGCCAGGCGCAGATACGCAGTATTTT
>NA|NA|13|TRBV5-6|TRBJ2-7
CASSFLGRNEQYF
TGTGCCAGCAGCTTTCTGGGGCGGAACGAGCAGTACTTC
>NA|TRBD1|15|TRBV7-9|TRBJ2-3
CASSPRQGRSDTQYF
TGTGCCAGCAGCCCCAGACAGGGTAGATCGGATACGCAGTATTTT
>NA|TRBD2|12|TRBV19|TRBJ2-1
CASSSSGGEQFF
TGTGCCAGTAGTTCATCGGGAGGCGAGCAGTTCTTC
>NA|TRBD1|17|TRBV9|TRBJ1-2
CASSFNWSPGTDYGYTF
TGTGCCAGCAGCTTCAATTGGTCGCCCGGGACAGACTATGGCTACACCTTC
>NA|TRBD2|16|TRBV5-6|TRBJ2-1
CASSSGGGGSYNEQFF
TGTGCCAGCAGCTCGGGGGGTGGAGGCTCCTACAATGAGCAGTTCTTC
>NA|TRBD1|16|TRBV7-9|TRBJ1-1
CASSLEQGRRGTEAFF
TGTGCCAGCAGCCTCGAACAGGGGAGACGGGGCACTGAAGCTTTCTTT
>once|TRBD2|17|TRBV24-1|TRBJ2-3
CATSDPRLAGGTDTQYF
TGTGCCACCAGTGACCCTAGACTAGCGGGAGGCACAGATACGCAGTATTTT
>NA|NA|15|TRBV5-1|TRBJ2-1
CASRPTENSYNEQFF
TGCGCCAGCAGACCGACAGAAAACTCCTACAATGAGCAGTTCTTC
>NA|NA|14|TRBV30|TRBJ1-1
CAWRGKGGGTEAFF
TGTGCCTGGCGAGGGAAGGGCGGGGGCACTGAAGCTTTCTTT
>NA|TRBD2|16|TRBV3-1/TRBV3-2|TRBJ2-3
CASSHTPLAGVLGQYF
TGTGCCAGCAGCCACACCCCGCTAGCGGGAGTTTTGGGGCAGTATTTT
>few|NA|20|TRBV7-6|TRBJ2-6
CASSLFPSDSAGSGANVLTF
TGTGCCAGCAGCTTATTCCCTTCGGACTCGGCTGGATCTGGGGCCAACGTCCTGACTTTC
>NA|NA|13|TRBV10-3|TRBJ2-7
CAISVRREDEQYF
TGTGCCATCAGTGTTCGAAGAGAAGACGAGCAGTACTTC
>NA|NA|13|TRBV5-6|TRBJ1-2
CASSTPPGSGYTF
TGTGCCAGCAGCACCCCCCCAGGGTCTGGCTACACCTTC
>NA|NA|15|TRBV10-1|TRBJ2-3
CARYGFWGRSDTQYF
TGCGCCAGGTACGGTTTCTGGGGGCGTTCAGATACGCAGTATTTT
>once|TRBD1|15|TRBV5-1|TRBJ2-7
CASGTGTGGSYEQYF
TGCGCCAGCGGGACCGGGACAGGGGGGTCCTACGAGCAGTACTTC
>NA|NA|15|TRBV19|TRBJ2-7
CASSVGGDRSYEQYF
TGTGCCAGTAGTGTTGGTGGAGACAGAAGTTACGAGCAGTACTTC
>once|NA|13|TRBV6-5|TRBJ2-5
CAVIQGDGETQYF
TGTGCCGTCATCCAAGGGGATGGAGAGACCCAGTACTTC
>NA|TRBD1|14|TRBV24-1|TRBJ2-1
CATSDRGRGDEQFF
TGTGCCACCTCTGACAGGGGGCGAGGCGATGAGCAGTTCTTC
>once|TRBD1|14|TRBV19|TRBJ2-3
CASSRTGATDTQYF
TGTGCCAGTAGTAGGACAGGGGCGACAGATACGCAGTATTTT
>NA|NA|15|TRBV4-2|TRBJ2-7
CASSQEGLPGYEQYF
TGTGCCAGCAGCCAGGAGGGACTTCCCGGGTACGAGCAGTACTTC
>few|TRBD2|15|TRBV3-1/TRBV3-2|TRBJ2-3
CASSQTGGVTDTQYF
TGTGCCAGCAGCCAAACCGGGGGGGTCACAGATACGCAGTATTTT
>NA|TRBD1|16|TRBV10-3|TRBJ2-7
CAISTTGTGNSYEQYF
TGTGCCATCAGTACCACCGGGACAGGGAACTCCTACGAGCAGTACTTC